One and the same sample provided the 9 T cell receptor beta chains below, sequenced in a study of blood T cell repertoires in COVID-19. Method: immunoSEQ multiplex PCR; TCRdb's copy keeps in-frame clones and lacks some. The repertoire consists of fewer than 200,000 clones, with approximately 82% occurring once and the leading ten covering about 4%. Material for sequencing was PBMCs or T cells enriched from blood (not recorded which). Receptors originate from a woman in her fifties or sixties in a cohort exposed to, infected with or recovered from COVID-19 (not recorded which).

The chain combines TRBV11-2 with TRBJ1-4, with TRBD1 as a possible D gene (5 bases). The CDR3 spans 15 residues. CDR1 is SGHAT and CDR2 is FQNNGV in the germline V gene. The V gene lost 4 bases and the J gene lost 4 bases, with 13 bases spanning the gap. The CDR3 sequence is CASSSPGKGNEKLFF. CDR3 DNA: TGTGCCAGCAGCTCCCCAGGGAAGGGTAATGAAAAACTGTTTTTT. Variable domain in full (rest from reference TRBV11-2 and TRBJ1-4): EAGVAQSPRYKIIEKRQSVAFWCNPISGHATLYWYQQILGQGPKLLIQFQNNGVVDDSQLPKDRFSAERLKGVDSTLKIQPAKLEDSAVYLCASSSPGKGNEKLFFGSGTQLSVL.

The chain joins TRBV19 to TRBJ1-2, with 9 bases fitting TRBD1. Germline V gene data show CDR1 as LNHDA and CDR2 as SQIVND (reference sequence). The CDR3 is made up of 14 amino acids. The junction had 4 bases not matched to a gene; V was cut back by 6 bases and J by 2 bases. The CDR3 bases are TGTGCCAGTAGAACTGGACAGGGGAACTATGGCTACACCTTC. Encoded protein: CASRTGQGNYGYTF.

V is TRBV6-4 and J is TRBJ2-1; 8 nucleotides match TRBD2. V was clipped by 2 bases and J by 9 bases; unmatched bases: 12. This CDR3 has 16 residues. The germline gives CDR1 MRHNA, CDR2 SNTAGT. The CDR3 reads CASSDQGLAGRGEQFF. The CDR3 DNA reads as TGTGCCAGCAGTGACCAAGGACTAGCAGGGAGGGGTGAGCAGTTCTTC.

This clone was observed a single time. This chain connects TRBV19 to TRBJ2-5; 8 nucleotides align to TRBD2. Per germline, CDR1 LNHDA and CDR2 SQIVND (reference sequence). This CDR3 is 16 amino acids long. V gave up 2 bases and J gave up 1 base; unmatched junction bases: 6. CDR3 coding DNA: TGTGCCAGTAGTATACGAGCGGGAGACTCCCAAGAGACCCAGTACTTC. Residues: CASSIRAGDSQETQYF.

The V call is TRBV7-2, the J call TRBJ2-1; possibly TRBD2 for D (6 bases). The CDR3 is made up of 15 amino acids. Germline V gene sequence: CDR1 SGHTA, CDR2 FQGNSA. The V end lost 4 bases, the J end lost 1 base, and 11 bases lay between the germline ends. The CDR3, as DNA: TGTGCCAGCAGCTCGGGACTGACTTCCTACAATGAGCAGTTCTTC. This sequence encodes CASSSGLTSYNEQFF.

This clone was observed a handful of times. V is TRBV2 and J is TRBJ1-2; TRBD1 agrees at 9 bases. The V and J ends lost 6 bases and 6 bases, in that order; junction bases with no gene match: 8. The CDR3 has 14 residues. Germline loops: CDR1 SNHLY, CDR2 FYNNEI. CDR3 sequence: CASRRGQGLDGYTF. CDR3 sequence (DNA): TGTGCCAGCAGGAGGGGACAGGGTTTAGATGGCTACACCTTC. Full variable domain (outside the CDR3, taken from reference TRBV2 and TRBJ1-2): EPEVTQTPSHQVTQMGQEVILRCVPISNHLYFYWYRQILGQKVEFLVSFYNNEISEKSEIFDDQFSVERPDGSNFTLKIRSTKLEDSAMYFCASRRGQGLDGYTFGSGTRLTVV.

This chain connects TRBV19 to TRBJ2-2; 11 bases map to TRBD1. CDR3 length equals 17 residues. Germline CDR1 and CDR2: LNHDA and SQIVND (reference sequence). V lost 5 bases, J lost 5 bases, and 10 bases stayed unmatched. CDR3 sequence: CASSFDWGTGGTGELFF. The DNA of the CDR3 is TGTGCCAGTAGTTTCGATTGGGGGACAGGGGGGACCGGGGAGCTGTTTTTT.

The genes are TRBV5-4 and TRBJ2-3; D perhaps matches TRBD2 (7 bases). CDR3 length: 14 amino acids. CDR1 and CDR2 from the germline V gene are SGHNT and YYREEE (reference sequence). Trimming took 4 bases from V and 1 from J, leaving 10 bases between them. In DNA form, the CDR3 reads TGTGCCAGCAGCGGCGGGGGCCGCACAGATACGCAGTATTTT. As protein: CASSGGGRTDTQYF.

The chain employs TRBV20-1 and TRBJ2-3; 7 bases map to TRBD2. Germline loops: CDR1 DFQATT, CDR2 SNEGSKA (reference sequence). CDR3 length: 10 residues. The CDR3 nucleotides read TGCGGGGGGGGTACAGATACGCAGTATTTT. It is translated as CGGGTDTQYF.